The TCR beta chain under discussion was sequenced for a study of OX40 agonist ivuxolimab in advanced cancers. Overall study: Ivuxolimab doses were 0.01, 0.1, 0.3, 1.5, 3 or 10 mg/kg every 2 weeks.

Systemic immunosuppression or a history of autoimmune disease excluded patients. Findings of the study overall: Among the lowest peripheral clonal expansion occurred in 0.1-3.0 mg/kg partial responders. Antigen specificity of clonally expanded peripheral T cells was not established.

Details on this clone: The antigen remains unidentified.

Clones were sequenced by immunoSEQ multiplex PCR, and TCRdb holds only the in-frame ones, with some missing. This repertoire shows 60,000 to 100,000 clones, around 93% found once; its top ten account for 11%. V dropped 6 bases and J dropped 5; count of bases not matched to a gene: 10. The CDR3 runs 14 residues. The germline V gene has CDR1 MNHNY and CDR2 SVGAGI (reference sequence). The input for sequencing was CD4+ or CD8+ T cells sorted from blood, taken in a trial of the OX40 agonist ivuxolimab. The source is an adult with an advanced solid tumor such as melanoma, head and neck, liver or kidney cancer. The chain is built from TRBV6-6 and TRBJ2-7, with TRBD1 matching over 7 bases. In DNA form, the CDR3 reads TGTGCCAGCAGAGACGGCAGGGGGTTCAACGAGCAGTACTTC. Protein sequence: CASRDGRGFNEQYF.